This T cell receptor (beta chain) was identified during a study of T cells after posttransplantation cyclophosphamide. General study points: Donor-recipient repertoire similarity was low at 1-2 months, rising over year one.

A marrow graft followed busulfan-fludarabine conditioning, with cyclophosphamide on days +3 and +4. CDR1 and CDR2 (germline): ENHRY, SYGVKD. The CDR3 runs to 14 residues. The germline V and J ends were trimmed by 8 bases and 0 bases, with 14 bases remaining between them. Sequencing was performed with immunoSEQ multiplex PCR; in TCRdb, only in-frame clones are kept and a portion is missing. The sample holds about 5,400 clones, and no clone turns up only once. This clone was seen many times. The antigen remains unidentified. This sequence was found in a male patient aged 60-69 years who received an allogeneic stem cell transplant from a related donor, was CMV-positive, and had acute GVHD only. Some T cells may arise from the graft donor. J is TRBJ2-7 and V is TRBV10-3; a weak D match, TRBD1 (6 bases). The sequences come from PBMCs, collected approximately 360 days after allogeneic stem cell transplant with posttransplant cyclophosphamide. CDR3 residues: CAIGSTGASYEQYF. CDR3 sequence (DNA): TGTGCCATCGGGTCGACAGGTGCCTCCTACGAGCAGTACTTC.